The 15 T cell receptor beta chains given below trace back to one sample, sequenced in a study of blood T cell repertoires in COVID-19. The data were produced by immunoSEQ multiplex PCR, yet TCRdb's version contains in-frame clones alone and is incomplete. In the table there are about 200,000 clones, 85% to 90% of which are singletons. Sequencing was carried out using peripheral blood. These TCRs come from a young man with active or convalescent COVID-19.

There are a few counts of this clone. This chain uses TRBV5-6 with TRBJ1-3, with D possibly TRBD1 on 6 matching bases. The germline CDR1 and CDR2 sequences are SGHDT and YYEEEE. This CDR3 is 17 amino acids long. V shed 3 bases and J shed 4 bases, with 20 bases lying between them. This CDR3 reads CASSSKLQGWMGNTIYF. CDR3 sequence (DNA): TGTGCCAGCAGCTCTAAATTACAGGGCTGGATGGGAAACACCATATATTTT.

The rearrangement links TRBV7-9 to TRBJ2-7; D is undetermined. Trimming left V 3 bases short and J 1 base short, with 10 bases between. Germline-derived CDR1 and CDR2 are SEHNR and FQNEAQ (reference sequence). CDR3 length: 14 amino acids. The DNA of the CDR3 is TGTGCCAGCAGCTTCCCAGACACTTCCTACGAGCAGTACTTC. This translates into CASSFPDTSYEQYF.

The chain carries TRBV10-3 and TRBJ2-7; weak D call: TRBD1 (6 bases). Germline CDR1 and CDR2: ENHRY and SYGVKD. This CDR3 region has 13 residues. Trimming left V 8 bases short and J 0 bases short, with 11 bases between. CDR3 loop: CAIQTGSSYEQYF. In DNA, the CDR3 is TGTGCCATCCAGACAGGCAGCTCCTACGAGCAGTACTTC.

This chain connects TRBV7-2 to TRBJ1-2; D is undetermined. The V and J ends lost 3 bases and 7 bases respectively, with 21 bases between them. Looked up from germline, CDR1 is SGHTA and CDR2 is FQGNSA. The CDR3 sequence is 16 residues long. CDR3 DNA sequence: TGTGCCAGCAGCTTTGTTTCTCGCACCACGAGCTTTGGCTACACCTTC. It encodes CASSFVSRTTSFGYTF.

The rearrangement links TRBV10-3 to TRBJ2-3, with 13 bases matching TRBD2. This CDR3 is built from 17 residues. With V trimmed by 3 bases and J by 1 base, 4 bases remained unmatched. Germline loops: CDR1 ENHRY, CDR2 SYGVKD. The CDR3 here is CAISEGLAGAGTDTQYF. The CDR3 nucleotides read TGTGCCATCAGTGAAGGACTAGCGGGAGCCGGCACAGATACGCAGTATTTT.

V usage is TRBV4-3 and J usage is TRBJ2-7, with TRBD1 matching over 7 bases. Trimming removed 2 bases from V and 4 bases from J; junction bases left unmatched: 5. The CDR3 is 14 residues long. In germline, CDR1 is LGHNA, CDR2 YSLEER. The CDR3 DNA reads TGCGCCAGCAGCCAAATTGCACAGGGGTACGAGCAGTACTTC. Encoded protein: CASSQIAQGYEQYF.

This clone was seen once. The chain employs TRBV13 and TRBJ1-5; D possibly corresponds to TRBD1 (5 bases). V was shortened by 6 bases and J by 0 bases, with 6 bases between the two germline ends. The CDR3 length is 13 residues. Germline V gene sequence: CDR1 PRHDT, CDR2 FYEKMQ (reference sequence). In nucleotides, the CDR3 is TGTGCCAGCAGTCAGGGTAGCAATCAGCCCCAGCATTTT. This gives the protein CASSQGSNQPQHF.

The chain is built from TRBV30 and TRBJ2-1; 7 bases are shared with TRBD1. The germline V gene encodes CDR1 GTSNPN and CDR2 SVGIG (reference sequence). CDR3 size: 13 residues. V dropped 2 bases and J dropped 10; count of bases not matched to a gene: 8. Here the CDR3 DNA reads TGTGCCTGGAGTCCTACAGGGGACGGGGAGCAGTTCTTC. Encoded protein: CAWSPTGDGEQFF.

In this sample, this clone turned up once. The chain carries TRBV7-6 and TRBJ1-3, with D possibly matching TRBD1 (5 bases). The V end lost 1 base, the J end lost 0 bases, and 13 bases lay between the germline ends. The V gene's germline CDR1 is SGHVS and CDR2 FNYEAQ. This CDR3 spans 17 amino acids. DNA of the CDR3: TGTGCCAGCAGCTTAGGGGGGGGACCTTTCTCTGGAAACACCATATATTTT. Translated, it gives CASSLGGGPFSGNTIYF.

Points on this clone: Other DNA sequences from this sample encode an identical CDR3 as well. The genes are TRBV3-1 (or the pseudogene TRBV3-2) and TRBJ1-1; D call uncertain. Trimming pared 0 bases from V and 4 bases from J, leaving 6 bases between. CDR3 length: 13 residues. Germline V gives CDR1 LGHDT, CDR2 YNNKEL (reference sequence). DNA of the CDR3: TGTGCCAGCAGCCAAGATCGGGGCACTGAAGCTTTCTTT. It yields the protein CASSQDRGTEAFF.

The chain joins TRBV5-1 to TRBJ2-5; 8 bases are shared with TRBD2. This CDR3 has 13 residues. Germline V gene sequence: CDR1 SGHRS, CDR2 YFSETQ. V lost 4 bases, J lost 4 bases, and 3 bases stayed unmatched. CDR3 in amino acids: CASSTGGLETQYF. In DNA, the CDR3 is TGCGCCAGCAGCACGGGGGGGCTAGAGACCCAGTACTTC.

V gene TRBV6-5 combines with J gene TRBJ1-5; D might be TRBD1 (5 bases). The CDR3 length is 13 residues. In germline, CDR1 is MNHEY, CDR2 SVGAGI. The V and J ends lost 7 bases and 7 bases respectively, with 14 bases between them. CDR3 DNA sequence: TGTGCCAGCAAGGTCAGGGTATTCCAGCCCCAGCATTTT. Amino acids: CASKVRVFQPQHF.

This clone was observed once. J is TRBJ2-7 and V is TRBV4-3; 7 bases fit TRBD2. The V gene's germline CDR1 is LGHNA and CDR2 YSLEER. The V and J ends lost 1 base and 3 bases, in that order; junction bases with no gene match: 9. The CDR3 is made up of 16 amino acids. The CDR3 DNA sequence: TGCGCCAGCAGCCAAGTCGGGATAGCGGGTTTCTACGAGCAGTACTTC. It encodes CASSQVGIAGFYEQYF.

The chain couples TRBV14 to TRBJ2-3; 11 bases align to TRBD2. V dropped 5 bases and J dropped 3; count of bases not matched to a gene: 13. Germline V gene sequence: CDR1 SGHDN, CDR2 FVKESK. The CDR3 consists of 18 residues. The CDR3 loop reads CASSMLAGGHVGTDTQYF. The CDR3 bases are TGTGCCAGCAGCATGCTAGCGGGAGGTCATGTCGGGACAGATACGCAGTATTTT.

V and J are TRBV4-1 and TRBJ2-5; D not certain. The germline V gene has CDR1 MGHRA and CDR2 YSYEKL. The ends were cut back, 4 bases at V and 5 bases at J, with 8 bases in the middle. This CDR3 region has 12 residues. For the CDR3, the DNA is TGCGCCAGCAGCCTCTCCCAGGAGACCCAGTACTTC. Protein product: CASSLSQETQYF.